This is a list of T cell receptor beta chains from one sample in a study of shared clonotypes between healthy human individuals. Here immunoSEQ multiplex PCR was the method, and the copy in TCRdb shows in-frame clones only, minus some. In the table there are about 1 million clones, around four fifths of which are singletons. The specimen was memory CD4+ T cells sorted from blood. Receptors originate from a man aged 18 to 29 in good health. Both conserved end residues are part of each CDR3. A D gene is named only where the DNA matches it firmly. Clone size appears in some rows only: once, few, many, or a class for an expanded clone.

cdr3_length	clone_size	j_call	d_call	v_call	cdr3_aa	cdr3_nt
18	-	TRBJ2-7	TRBD2	TRBV27	CASSPIGSGRAKSREQYF	TGTGCCAGCAGTCCGATAGGGAGCGGGAGGGCCAAAAGTAGGGAGCAGTACTTC
15	-	TRBJ1-6	-	TRBV11-2	CASSSGTSRNSPLHF	TGTGCCAGCAGCTCAGGGACCTCGAGGAATTCACCCCTCCACTTT
16	-	TRBJ1-1	-	TRBV18	CASSPLPGSMNTEAFF	TGTGCCAGCTCACCACTGCCGGGATCGATGAACACTGAAGCTTTCTTT
15	-	TRBJ2-7	-	TRBV6-1	CASSDPGPRDYEQYF	TGTGCCAGCAGTGATCCGGGACCGAGGGATTACGAGCAGTACTTC
14	few	TRBJ2-3	-	TRBV27	CASSFNGLSETQYF	TGTGCCAGCAGTTTCAACGGACTATCAGAAACGCAGTATTTT
14	-	TRBJ1-2	TRBD1	TRBV2	CASSEVQGGRGYTF	TGTGCCAGCAGTGAAGTACAGGGGGGCCGCGGGTACACCTTC
14	few	TRBJ2-7	-	TRBV7-9	CASRTMGETYEQYF	TGTGCCAGCAGAACCATGGGGGAAACCTACGAGCAGTACTTC
15	-	TRBJ2-1	TRBD2	TRBV4-1	CASSQGGGRADEQFF	TGCGCCAGCAGCCAAGGGGGCGGGAGGGCCGATGAGCAGTTCTTC
13	-	TRBJ1-2	-	TRBV7-9	CASSLDGGYGYTF	TGTGCCAGCAGCTTAGATGGAGGCTATGGCTACACCTTC
16	once	TRBJ2-4	-	TRBV19	CASSTGVEVTKNIQYF	TGTGCCAGTAGTACGGGGGTCGAGGTAACCAAAAACATTCAGTACTTC
13	-	TRBJ2-1	TRBD2	TRBV19	CASSLRLANEQFF	TGTGCCAGTAGTCTCAGACTAGCCAATGAGCAGTTCTTC
17	-	TRBJ2-1	-	TRBV28	CASSLGLAGPTQGEQFF	TGTGCCAGCAGTTTGGGGCTGGCCGGGCCTACCCAGGGTGAGCAGTTCTTC
13	-	TRBJ2-1	-	TRBV7-5	CASSAGSRGEQFF	TGTGCCAGCAGCGCCGGGTCCCGCGGTGAGCAGTTCTTC
13	-	TRBJ1-1	-	TRBV27	CASSLNTNTEAFF	TGTGCCAGCAGTTTAAACACGAACACTGAAGCTTTCTTT
15	-	TRBJ2-1	-	TRBV5-6	CASSLAVAHYNEQFF	TGTGCCAGCAGCTTGGCCGTTGCCCACTACAATGAGCAGTTCTTC
18	-	TRBJ1-6	-	TRBV6-1	CASSEASTLSSYNSPLHF	TGTGCCAGCAGTGAGGCTTCCACTTTGAGCTCCTATAATTCACCCCTCCACTTT
15	-	TRBJ2-5	-	TRBV6-1	CASSVEAQGIRNQYF	TGTGCCAGCAGTGTTGAGGCCCAGGGTATTAGAAACCAGTACTTC
16	few	TRBJ2-5	-	TRBV19	CASSIGGGQSQETQYF	TGTGCCAGTAGTATAGGGGGTGGACAGTCCCAAGAGACCCAGTACTTC
12	-	TRBJ1-2	-	TRBV29-1	CSVDRAEYGYTF	TGCAGCGTTGACAGGGCGGAGTATGGCTACACCTTC
13	-	TRBJ2-5	-	TRBV7-2	CASSLIFGETQYF	TGTGCCAGCAGCTTAATTTTTGGGGAGACCCAGTACTTC
16	-	TRBJ2-3	TRBD2	TRBV6-1	CASSVVLAGGEDTQYF	TGTGCCAGCAGTGTGGTTCTAGCGGGGGGAGAGGATACGCAGTATTTT
16	once	TRBJ2-3	-	TRBV7-2	CASSEPRLVSTDTQYF	TGTGCCAGCAGCGAACCTCGACTAGTGAGCACAGATACGCAGTATTTT
13	-	TRBJ2-7	-	TRBV4-1	CASSQPSSYEQYF	TGCGCCAGCAGCCAACCCAGCTCCTACGAGCAGTACTTC
15	-	TRBJ2-1	TRBD2	TRBV6-6	CASSPLAADYNEQFF	TGTGCCAGCAGCCCCCTAGCGGCGGACTACAATGAGCAGTTCTTC
15	-	TRBJ2-7	-	TRBV6-1	CASSEYGGVAYEQYF	TGTGCCAGCAGTGAATACGGAGGAGTCGCCTACGAGCAGTACTTC
12	once	TRBJ2-1	-	TRBV27	CASRANGREQFF	TGTGCCAGCAGAGCGAACGGGCGTGAGCAGTTCTTC
15	-	TRBJ1-5	TRBD1	TRBV30	CACGTGSNSNQPQHF	TGTGCCTGCGGGACAGGGAGTAATAGCAATCAGCCCCAGCATTTT
17	-	TRBJ1-5	-	TRBV19	CASSTPIDTRMSQPQHF	TGTGCCAGTAGTACTCCAATCGACACACGGATGAGTCAGCCCCAGCATTTT
17	-	TRBJ1-4	-	TRBV4-2	CASSQEWVRGAGEKLFF	TGTGCCAGCAGCCAAGAATGGGTACGAGGGGCGGGTGAAAAACTGTTTTTT
16	few	TRBJ2-2	TRBD1	TRBV5-6	CASSLAQGVNTGELFF	TGTGCCAGCAGCTTGGCACAGGGGGTAAACACCGGGGAGCTGTTTTTT
16	-	TRBJ1-6	-	TRBV6-1	CASSEALTAGHSPLHF	TGTGCCAGCAGTGAAGCGCTGACAGCTGGCCATTCACCCCTCCACTTT
17	-	TRBJ1-4	-	TRBV5-1	CASSLEGGAYSNEKLFF	TGCGCCAGCAGCTTGGAAGGGGGGGCTTATTCAAATGAAAAACTGTTTTTT
17	-	TRBJ2-1	TRBD2	TRBV7-2	CASSLVAGGLFVNEQFF	TGTGCCAGCAGCTTAGTAGCGGGGGGGCTTTTTGTCAATGAGCAGTTCTTC
15	-	TRBJ2-7	-	TRBV19	CASSSSSGVSYEQYF	TGTGCCAGTAGCTCTTCCTCGGGGGTTTCCTACGAGCAGTACTTC
16	-	TRBJ2-5	TRBD2	TRBV7-6	CASSLGRGGYQETQYF	TGTGCCAGCAGCCTCGGTCGGGGGGGCTACCAAGAGACCCAGTACTTC
13	-	TRBJ1-2	-	TRBV6-6	CASSTGTIPGYTF	TGTGCCAGCAGTACGGGGACTATACCTGGCTACACCTTC
14	-	TRBJ2-1	TRBD2	TRBV30	CAWSSGRAYNEQFF	TGTGCCTGGTCTAGCGGGAGGGCCTACAATGAGCAGTTCTTC
15	-	TRBJ2-1	-	TRBV6-1	CASSEPAYSYNEQFF	TGTGCCAGCAGTGAACCAGCTTACTCCTACAATGAGCAGTTCTTC
13	-	TRBJ1-4	-	TRBV30	CAWSVRGNEKLFF	TGTGCCTGGAGTGTACGAGGAAATGAAAAACTGTTTTTT
15	few	TRBJ2-1	-	TRBV7-2	CASSFPGPAYNEQFF	TGTGCCAGCAGCTTCCCGGGACCGGCGTACAATGAGCAGTTCTTC
15	-	TRBJ1-6	TRBD1	TRBV5-1	CASNMGQGAASPLHF	TGCGCCAGCAACATGGGACAGGGGGCCGCTTCACCCCTCCACTTT
15	-	TRBJ2-7	TRBD2	TRBV25-1	CASSELGFLGGEQYF	TGTGCCAGCAGTGAATTGGGTTTCTTGGGGGGGGAGCAGTACTTC
13	-	TRBJ2-2	-	TRBV18	CASSPSGVGELFF	TGTGCCAGCTCACCTTCCGGGGTCGGGGAGCTGTTTTTT